The 23 T cell receptor beta chains below come from one sample, sequenced in a study of T cells in Graves' hyperthyroidism and ophthalmopathy. Amplification of TCR beta CDR3 regions used RNA as the template. First-round RT-PCR targeting the TCR CDR3 was performed with the HTBI primer set. One entry per CDR3 protein results from TCRdb running MiXCR on the multiplex PCR reads. The table shows around 540,000 distinct CDR3 sequences, with more than 45% occurring only once. The sequencing input was peripheral blood or thyroid tissue (not recorded which). Every receptor here comes from a young woman with Graves' hyperthyroidism.

J is TRBJ1-4 and V is TRBV14, with D tentatively TRBD1 (6 bases). V gave up 3 bases and J gave up 8 bases, with 19 bases separating them. The CDR3 totals 16 residues. The germline CDR1 and CDR2 sequences are SGHDN and FVKESK. The DNA for the CDR3 is TGTGCCAGCAGCCATTTCTTGGGGGACATTAAGGAAAAACTGTTTTTT. Translated: CASSHFLGDIKEKLFF.

This chain uses TRBV14 with TRBJ2-7, with D maybe TRBD1 (6 bases). V was cut by 5 bases and J by 6 bases, with 17 bases left in between. Germline V CDR1 and CDR2: SGHDN, FVKESK. The CDR3 consists of 14 residues. CDR3 bases: TGTGCCAGCAGCTACAGGGATTTGGGCTCCGAGCAGTACTTC. Translated: CASSYRDLGSEQYF.

With regard to this clonotype: A much larger clone sits a single nucleotide away, making a read error possible. The V call is TRBV7-9, the J call TRBJ1-2, with 9 bases that match TRBD1. From germline, CDR1 is SEHNR and CDR2 FQNEAQ (reference sequence). The CDR3 is 13 amino acids. The CDR3 DNA reads as TGTACCAGCAGCCTGCCGGGACAGGGTGCGGACACCTTC. This encodes CTSSLPGQGADTF. The variable domain in full, with the rest retrieved from reference TRBV7-9 and TRBJ1-2, is DTGVSQNPRHKITKRGQNVTFRCDPISEHNRLYWYRQTLGQGPEFLTYFQNEAQLEKSRLLSDRFSAERPKGSFSTLEIQRTEQGDSAMYLCTSSLPGQGADTFGSGTRLTVV.

This clonotype was counted many times. The chain is built from TRBV25-1 and TRBJ1-1, with unresolved D. The V end was cut by 4 bases, the J end by 0 bases, with 6 bases between. CDR1 and CDR2 (germline): MGHDK, SYGVNS. The CDR3 totals 13 residues. CDR3 amino acids: CASSVMLNTEAFF. As DNA, the CDR3 is TGTGCCAGCAGTGTAATGCTGAACACTGAAGCTTTCTTT.

This clonotype was found a few times. V is TRBV5-1 and J is TRBJ1-2; the match to TRBD1 covers 9 bases. CDR3 length: 13 amino acids. Per germline, CDR1 SGHRS and CDR2 YFSETQ. V shed 7 bases, J shed 2 bases, and the junction held 3 bases outside the gene matches. The CDR3 loop reads CASGTGGNYGYTF. The CDR3 DNA is TGCGCCAGCGGAACAGGGGGCAACTATGGCTACACCTTC.

As regards this clonotype: One end of the junction is discordant with germline, which a read error may explain. This chain uses TRBV10-3 with TRBJ2-5; 7 bases are a match to TRBD1. CDR1 and CDR2 (germline): ENHRY, SYGVKD. This CDR3 is 15 amino acids long. CDR3 residues: CASSPPDRSEETQYF. CDR3 coding DNA: TGTGCCAGCAGTCCTCCGGACAGGTCCGAAGAGACCCAGTACTTC.

This clonotype has at least ten counts. J is TRBJ1-6 and V is TRBV29-1; 8 nucleotides match TRBD1. The germline CDR1 and CDR2 sequences are SQVTM and ANQGSEA. The CDR3 has 13 residues. V lost 4 bases to trimming and J lost 5 bases; unmatched junction nucleotides: 1. CDR3 in amino acids: CSVGQGNNSPLHF. CDR3 sequence (DNA): TGCAGCGTTGGACAGGGGAATAATTCACCCCTCCACTTT. Full variable domain (remainder filled in from reference TRBV29-1 and TRBJ1-6): SAVISQKPSRDICQRGTSLTIQCQVDSQVTMMFWYRQQPGQSLTLIATANQGSEATYESGFVIDKFPISRPNLTFSTLTVSNMSPEDSSIYLCSVGQGNNSPLHFGNGTRLTVT.

This chain links TRBV12-3 or TRBV12-4 with TRBJ2-6; unclear D gene. The CDR3 sequence is 17 residues long. Trimming took off 2 bases at V and 0 bases at J, with 11 bases between the two ends. CDR3 amino acids: CASSLRDGSSGANVLTF. CDR3 DNA: TGTGCCAGCAGTTTAAGGGATGGCAGCTCTGGGGCCAACGTCCTGACTTTC.

This clonotype appeared a few times. The chain combines TRBV19 with TRBJ2-7; no definite D call. Trimming took 6 bases from V and 3 from J, leaving 12 bases between them. This CDR3 is 13 amino acids long. Germline loops: CDR1 LNHDA, CDR2 SQIVND (reference sequence). DNA for the CDR3: TGTGCCAGTAGCATCCGCTTAGACTACGAGCAGTACTTC. This gives the protein CASSIRLDYEQYF.

In its sample, this clonotype was seen a few times. The rearrangement links TRBV9 to TRBJ2-7, with 7 bases aligning to TRBD2. The CDR3 contains 16 residues. Germline CDR1 and CDR2: SGDLS and YYNGEE. V lost 3 bases to trimming and J lost 3 bases; unmatched junction nucleotides: 12. The CDR3 sequence is CASSASGMSLGYEQYF. DNA of the CDR3: TGTGCCAGCAGCGCCAGCGGGATGTCGTTGGGCTACGAGCAGTACTTC.

This CDR3 reads CASTSTGASTDTQYF. As DNA, the CDR3 is TGTGCCAGCACCTCAACAGGGGCGAGCACAGATACGCAGTATTTT. The chain has TRBV25-1 and TRBJ2-3; 7 bases map to TRBD1. The CDR3 totals 15 residues. V lost 7 bases and J lost 0; bases outside the gene matches: 7. Germline CDR1 MGHDK, CDR2 SYGVNS.

The chain carries TRBV2 and TRBJ2-7; the match to TRBD2 covers 8 bases. The CDR3 loop spans 15 amino acids. CDR1 and CDR2 (germline): SNHLY, FYNNEI. V lost 2 bases, J lost 3 bases, and 6 bases stayed unmatched. CDR3: CASSEIASGFYEQYF. The DNA for the CDR3 is TGTGCCAGCAGTGAAATCGCTAGCGGGTTCTACGAGCAGTACTTC.

This clonotype was seen repeatedly, ten times or more. The chain carries TRBV6-5 and TRBJ1-2; no reliable D call. This CDR3 is 13 amino acids long. Per the germline V gene, CDR1 is MNHEY and CDR2 is SVGAGI. V was shortened by 5 bases and J by 2 bases, with 9 bases between the two germline ends. CDR3 bases: TGTGCCAGCAGTCACGGGGTCAACTATGGCTACACCTTC. Translating it yields CASSHGVNYGYTF.

The chain combines TRBV7-6 with TRBJ1-1, with D maybe TRBD1 (6 bases). The CDR3 consists of 16 residues. From germline, CDR1 is SGHVS and CDR2 FNYEAQ. V lost 2 bases, J lost 1 base, and 14 bases lay in between. This CDR3 is CASSLSGDGANTEAFF. CDR3 DNA sequence: TGTGCCAGCAGCTTATCAGGGGACGGTGCGAACACTGAAGCTTTCTTT.

Worth noting for this clonotype: This may come from a read error, since a much larger clone is one base off. The rearrangement uses TRBV24-1 and TRBJ1-2, with 9 bases fitting TRBD1. Germline-derived CDR1 and CDR2 are KGHDR and SFDVKD. V shed 0 bases, J shed 6 bases, and the junction held 1 base outside the gene matches. CDR3 length: 14 amino acids. This CDR3 is CATSDLRQGDGYTF. The CDR3 DNA is TGTGCCACCAGTGATTTGCGACAGGGGGATGGCTACACCTTC.

At least ten counts were recorded for this clonotype. V gene TRBV29-1 combines with J gene TRBJ1-2; maybe TRBD1 (5 bases). The V end was cut by 1 base, the J end by 5 bases, with 14 bases between. This CDR3 is 14 amino acids long. Germline loops: CDR1 SQVTM, CDR2 ANQGSEA. CDR3 protein: CSVEVSGVKYGYTF. In DNA form, the CDR3 reads TGCAGCGTTGAAGTTTCGGGGGTTAAGTATGGCTACACCTTC.

Concerning this clonotype: A much larger clone sits a single nucleotide away, making a read error possible. This chain uses TRBV7-9 with TRBJ1-6; possibly TRBD1 for D (5 bases). CDR1 is SEHNR and CDR2 is FQNEAQ in the germline V gene (reference sequence). The CDR3 runs 13 residues. V lost 8 bases to trimming and J lost 9 bases, with 14 bases between them. Written as DNA, the CDR3 is TGTGCCAGCCGTAGGGACCTTATTTCACCCCTCCACTTT. This encodes CASRRDLISPLHF.

V and J are TRBV25-1 and TRBJ1-2; 8 bases match TRBD1. The V segment lost 6 bases and the J segment 8 bases; nucleotides outside the gene matches: 11. The CDR3 totals 14 residues. Looked up from germline, CDR1 is MGHDK and CDR2 is SYGVNS. CDR3 region: CASSKTTGASGYTF. The CDR3 nucleotides are TGTGCCAGCAGCAAAACGACAGGGGCCAGCGGCTACACCTTC.

The chain uses TRBV4-2 and TRBJ2-2, with TRBD1 matching 8 bases. The germline V gene encodes CDR1 LGHNA and CDR2 YNFKEQ. This CDR3 has 18 amino acids. The ends lost 0 bases at V and 5 bases at J; junction bases unmatched: 11. The CDR3 DNA is TGTGCCAGCAGCCAAGAGGCCATGGGGACAGGTGGGACCGGGGAGCTGTTTTTT. Translating it yields CASSQEAMGTGGTGELFF.

This rearrangement joins TRBV24-1 to TRBJ1-5, with D possibly being TRBD1 (6 bases). The CDR3 loop spans 16 amino acids. Per germline, CDR1 KGHDR and CDR2 SFDVKD. Trimming removed 3 bases from V and 4 bases from J, with 15 bases in between. In DNA form, the CDR3 reads TGTGCCACCAGTGATCCCCGACAGGCCCCAAATCAGCCCCAGCATTTT. Its translation is CATSDPRQAPNQPQHF.

In its sample, this clonotype was seen many times. The chain is built from TRBV7-2 and TRBJ2-7, with no clear D. The germline V gene has CDR1 SGHTA and CDR2 FQGNSA. V lost 0 bases to trimming and J lost 6 bases, with 9 bases between them. The CDR3 covers 13 residues. For the CDR3, the DNA is TGTGCCAGCAGCTTAGCTCAGGCTCGCGAGCAGTACTTC. Residues: CASSLAQAREQYF. Drawing the rest from reference TRBV7-2 and TRBJ2-7, the complete variable domain is GAGVSQSPSNKVTEKGKDVELRCDPISGHTALYWYRQSLGQGLEFLIYFQGNSAPDKSGLPSDRFSAERTGGSVSTLTIQRTQQEDSAVYLCASSLAQAREQYFGPGTRLTVT.

The chain combines TRBV25-1 with TRBJ2-7; 7 nucleotides line up with TRBD1. This CDR3 has 15 amino acids. Per germline, CDR1 MGHDK and CDR2 SYGVNS. CDR3 sequence reads: CASPYSGQTLYEQYF. The CDR3 nucleotides are TGTGCTAGCCCTTACTCGGGACAGACTCTCTACGAGCAGTACTTC.

In DNA, the CDR3 is TGCGCCAGCAGCTCGGGTCTGTCGGCGGGAGGAAACACCATATATTTT. It is translated as CASSSGLSAGGNTIYF. The chain is built from TRBV5-1 and TRBJ1-3; D is uncertain. The CDR3 consists of 16 residues. Germline V gives CDR1 SGHRS, CDR2 YFSETQ. Trimming cost V 3 bases and J 4 bases, with 17 bases left between them. Full variable domain (missing parts from reference TRBV5-1 and TRBJ1-3): KAGVTQTPRYLIKTRGQQVTLSCSPISGHRSVSWYQQTPGQGLQFLFEYFSETQRNKGNFPGRFSGRQFSNSRSEMNVSTLELGDSALYLCASSSGLSAGGNTIYFGEGSWLTVV.